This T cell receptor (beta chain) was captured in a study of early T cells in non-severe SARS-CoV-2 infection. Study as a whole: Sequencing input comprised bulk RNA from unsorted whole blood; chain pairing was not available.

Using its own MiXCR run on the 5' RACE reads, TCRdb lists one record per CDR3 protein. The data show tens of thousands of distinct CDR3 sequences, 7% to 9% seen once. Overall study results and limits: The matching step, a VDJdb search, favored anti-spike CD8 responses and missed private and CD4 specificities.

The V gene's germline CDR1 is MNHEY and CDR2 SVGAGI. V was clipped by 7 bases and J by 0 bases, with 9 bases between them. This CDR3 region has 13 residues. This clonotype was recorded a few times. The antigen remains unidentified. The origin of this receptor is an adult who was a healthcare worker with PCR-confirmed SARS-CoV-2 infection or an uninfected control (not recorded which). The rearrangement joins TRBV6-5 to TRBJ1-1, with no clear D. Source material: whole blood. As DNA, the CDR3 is TGTGCCAGCATACCGCCCCTGAACACTGAAGCTTTCTTT. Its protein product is CASIPPLNTEAFF.